Listed below are T cell receptor beta chains from one sample, sequenced in a study of blood T cell repertoires in COVID-19. This table comes from immunoSEQ multiplex PCR, and its TCRdb copy is limited to in-frame clones, with some not included. The sample yields about 130,000 clones, 65% to 85% seen once. The sample was peripheral blood. All receptors come from a man in his sixties or seventies with acute or convalescent COVID-19. CDR3s include the opening cysteine and the closing phenylalanine or tryptophan. Each record gives: J gene, V gene, CDR3 length, CDR3 protein.

J: TRBJ1-1
V: TRBV15
length: 13
CDR3: CATRWGQGSEAFF

J: TRBJ1-1
V: TRBV2
length: 12
CDR3: CASSGTGGIAFF

J: TRBJ1-4
V: TRBV6-5
length: 11
CDR3: CASTPGGRLFF

J: TRBJ1-2
V: TRBV7-2
length: 13
CDR3: CASSLAGVGGYTF

J: TRBJ2-2
V: TRBV10-3
length: 14
CDR3: CAIRKGQRSGELFF

J: TRBJ1-1
V: TRBV28
length: 14
CDR3: CASLAGTGSSEAFF

J: TRBJ2-2
V: TRBV27
length: 13
CDR3: CASTRRDPGELFF

J: TRBJ2-3
V: TRBV7-3
length: 15
CDR3: CASSFVASSTDTQYF

J: TRBJ2-3
V: TRBV2
length: 15
CDR3: CASRPGTLRTDTQYF

J: TRBJ2-3
V: TRBV4-1
length: 15
CDR3: CASSQEGAGADTQYF

J: TRBJ1-2
V: TRBV29-1
length: 12
CDR3: CSVHNQGFGYTF

J: TRBJ2-2
V: TRBV10-3
length: 16
CDR3: CAISESTGVATGELFF

J: TRBJ2-7
V: TRBV6-5
length: 11
CDR3: CASDGAYEQYF

J: TRBJ2-1
V: TRBV5-7
length: 15
CDR3: CASSFSGQAINEQFF

J: TRBJ1-3
V: TRBV29-1
length: 14
CDR3: CSVEGPHTGNTIYF

J: TRBJ1-2
V: TRBV28
length: 15
CDR3: CASNILPLRDPPYTF

J: TRBJ2-2
V: TRBV27
length: 18
CDR3: CASSPRLRTGVNTGELFF

J: TRBJ1-2
V: TRBV27
length: 15
CDR3: CASSLRGTGAYGYTF

J: TRBJ1-4
V: TRBV6-5
length: 14
CDR3: CASRDRVLNEKLFF

J: TRBJ1-2
V: TRBV28
length: 14
CDR3: CASAGRQGSYGYTF

J: TRBJ2-7
V: TRBV11-2
length: 15
CDR3: CASSLEGQPSYEQYF

J: TRBJ2-2
V: TRBV10-3
length: 13
CDR3: CAISGTITGELFF

J: TRBJ2-3
V: TRBV6-5
length: 11
CDR3: CASSGGDTQYF

J: TRBJ1-2
V: TRBV19
length: 14
CDR3: CASSARQGYYGYTF

J: TRBJ2-7
V: TRBV6-2/TRBV6-3
length: 11
CDR3: CASSSTYEQYF

J: TRBJ2-2
V: TRBV12-3/TRBV12-4
length: 13
CDR3: CASSFQGTGELFF

J: TRBJ2-2
V: TRBV27
length: 15
CDR3: CASRISGRSSGELFF

J: TRBJ1-1
V: TRBV7-8
length: 13
CDR3: CASIPDSGAEAFF

J: TRBJ2-7
V: TRBV11-2
length: 17
CDR3: CASSLMVSPSGSYEQYF

J: TRBJ1-2
V: TRBV27
length: 14
CDR3: CASRDLGGWGGYTF

J: TRBJ1-4
V: TRBV2
length: 15
CDR3: CASSELGQRNEKLFF